This TCR beta chain came from a study of blood T cell repertoires in COVID-19 (TCRdb year 2020). Study-level background: The collaborator samples originated in the United States, Italy and Spain and spanned the acute and convalescent phases of COVID-19. The repertoires were released in a freely available public database intended as a resource for research on the immune response to SARS-CoV-2. The prospective study material was composed of cDNA or gDNA derived from T cells, B-cell-depleted T cells, or PBMCs. The samples were drawn from two sources: the first 160 participants of the ongoing ImmuneRACE study, and fewer than 1,500 subjects contributed by 6 global collaborators. The dataset comprised deeply sampled blood TCRbeta repertoires from subjects exposed to, actively infected with, or recovered from COVID-19. Sample metadata almost always included a de-identified subject ID, COVID-19 status, age in years and sex. Where available, HLA class I and class II types were taken from metadata supplied by the sample provider and were not determined by assay-based typing.

For CDR1 and CDR2, the germline V gene lists SGHRS and YFSETQ. Taken from cysteine to phenylalanine, the CDR3 has 19 residues. Of the read, only the CDR3 DNA is kept; its 57 bases are in frame from base 1. V is pruned by 4 bases and J by 5 bases, leaving 14 bases of the junction without a gene match. TCRbeta CDR3 regions were amplified from genomic DNA using the immunoSEQ Assay, a bias-controlled multiplex PCR. Per the original workflow: Nucleated cell counts per sample were estimated from amplification of reference gene primers within the assay. Sequence reads were collapsed and filtered to measure the absolute abundance of every unique TCRbeta CDR3 rearrangement. For each sample, productive Simpson clonality was calculated by taking the square root of Simpson's diversity index across productive rearrangements. Drawn from immuneACCESS, this table holds only the in-frame rearrangements with V and J called that TCRdb kept. Clones are partly lost; checked studies trace under half to an unresolved V gene and leave the rest unexplained. V and J calls plus clone size are reproduced from that table; the DNA served to infer D and trimming. Present in this sample are over 250,000 clones, about four fifths of which were seen just once. Jointly, the top ten make up approximately 9% of the sample.

What the study reported, not specific to this receptor: The amount of clinical and demographic metadata varied by source and participant and was provided uncurated.

A word on this clone: Which antigen it targets is not known. No clone much larger than this one lies a single base away; base qualities are absent.

A second Seattle source provided samples from volunteer blood donors who had recovered from COVID-19. Collaborating institutions collected whole blood in K2EDTA tubes following their own protocols. Collaborator samples were shipped for TCRbeta analysis as frozen whole blood, isolated PBMCs, or DNA extracted from either sample type. The sample was peripheral blood. Recombination connected TRBV5-1 to TRBJ2-5; TRBD2 matches 16 bases in the middle. The receptor comes from a woman between 45 and 65 years old who had recovered from COVID-19. The sequenced DNA is TGCGCCAGCAGCGTGGTCCCGGGACTAGCGGGAGGGAGATATGAGACCCAGTACTTC. Its product reads: CASSVVPGLAGGRYETQYF.